The 12 T cell receptor beta chains reported below all come from one sample, sequenced in a study of shared clonotypes between healthy human individuals. TCRdb keeps only in-frame clones here, not all; method: immunoSEQ multiplex PCR. The sample carries around 990,000 clones, 70% to 80% recorded once. The source material was memory CD4+ T cells from PBMCs. This sample's subset: CD45RA-negative fraction. These receptors were collected from a man aged 18 to 29 in good health. Some clones in this sample may be carry-over from other donors' samples.

V and J are TRBV5-1 and TRBJ2-7; TRBD2 matches 16 bases. With V trimmed by 4 bases and J by 4 bases, 5 bases remained unmatched. The germline V gene has CDR1 SGHRS and CDR2 YFSETQ. The CDR3 contains 16 residues. CDR3 protein: CASSPGLAGGPYEQYF. The CDR3 nucleotides read TGCGCCAGCAGCCCGGGACTAGCGGGAGGGCCTTACGAGCAGTACTTC.

This chain connects TRBV5-1 to TRBJ2-3; D is uncertain. The V and J ends lost 2 bases and 6 bases respectively, with 13 bases between them. Germline CDR1 reads SGHRS; CDR2 reads YFSETQ. CDR3 length equals 14 residues. This chain's CDR3 is CASSFGSKMDTQYF. For the CDR3, the DNA is TGCGCCAGCAGCTTCGGATCGAAGATGGATACGCAGTATTTT.

V is TRBV7-9 and J is TRBJ2-5, with unresolved D. V lost 1 base, J lost 7 bases, and 10 bases lay in between. This CDR3 spans 13 amino acids. Germline-derived CDR1 and CDR2 are SEHNR and FQNEAQ (reference sequence). The CDR3 reads CASSLGSWGTQYF. In DNA form, the CDR3 reads TGTGCCAGCAGCTTAGGGAGTTGGGGGACCCAGTACTTC. The full variable domain, completed using reference TRBV7-9 and TRBJ2-5, is DTGVSQNPRHKITKRGQNVTFRCDPISEHNRLYWYRQTLGQGPEFLTYFQNEAQLEKSRLLSDRFSAERPKGSFSTLEIQRTEQGDSAMYLCASSLGSWGTQYFGPGTRLLVL.

The chain is built from TRBV9 and TRBJ2-2, with D hard to call. The CDR3 consists of 13 residues. Trimming cost V 3 bases and J 0 bases, with 3 bases left between them. Germline V gives CDR1 SGDLS, CDR2 YYNGEE. The CDR3 coding sequence is TGTGCCAGCAGCGCTACGAACACCGGGGAGCTGTTTTTT. Translating gives CASSATNTGELFF.

J is TRBJ2-5 and V is TRBV2, with no clear D. Germline CDR1 and CDR2: SNHLY and FYNNEI. Trimming took off 6 bases at V and 1 base at J, with 12 bases between the two ends. This CDR3 has 14 residues. CDR3 sequence: CASSNRYSQETQYF. Written as DNA, the CDR3 is TGTGCCAGCAGCAACAGATACTCCCAAGAGACCCAGTACTTC.

This clone was picked up one time. The V call is TRBV6-5, the J call TRBJ2-7, with D perhaps being TRBD1 or TRBD2 (5 bases each). Germline V gives CDR1 MNHEY, CDR2 SVGAGI. This CDR3 comprises 13 residues. Trimming removed 8 bases from V and 8 bases from J, with 19 bases in between. Here the CDR3 reads CASHTVGREKQYF. The DNA for the CDR3 is TGTGCCAGCCATACGGTAGGCAGGGAGAAGCAGTACTTC.

V gene TRBV27 combines with J gene TRBJ2-2; 9 nucleotides line up with TRBD1. From germline, CDR1 is MNHEY and CDR2 SMNVEV (reference sequence). The CDR3 length is 15 residues. Germline trimming cut 5 bases from V and 6 bases from J; bases unmatched to any gene: 7. The CDR3 nucleotides read TGTGCCAGCAGTCCTCGGGACAGGGCCGCCGGGGAGCTGTTTTTT. It encodes CASSPRDRAAGELFF.

This clone was seen a handful of times. The chain couples TRBV11-2 to TRBJ2-3, with 9 bases matching TRBD2. The CDR3 runs to 14 residues. After removal of 4 bases from V and 1 base from J, the junction contained 0 bases not matched to a gene. Germline assignment: CDR1 SGHAT and CDR2 FQNNGV. The CDR3 sequence is CASSWTSGTDTQYF. The CDR3 DNA reads as TGTGCCAGCAGCTGGACTAGCGGCACAGATACGCAGTATTTT. Supplemented by reference TRBV11-2 and TRBJ2-3, the full variable domain reads EAGVAQSPRYKIIEKRQSVAFWCNPISGHATLYWYQQILGQGPKLLIQFQNNGVVDDSQLPKDRFSAERLKGVDSTLKIQPAKLEDSAVYLCASSWTSGTDTQYFGPGTRLTVL.

V gene TRBV5-4 combines with J gene TRBJ2-3, with 11 positions matching TRBD1. Germline V gene sequence: CDR1 SGHNT, CDR2 YYREEE (reference sequence). The CDR3 is made up of 16 amino acids. J was trimmed by 4 bases and V by 6 bases; bases with no gene match: 10. The CDR3 protein is CASNYYGTGGPDTQYF. CDR3 DNA: TGTGCCAGCAACTACTACGGGACAGGGGGTCCAGATACGCAGTATTTT.

The chain recombines TRBV13 with TRBJ1-2; D is unclear. The CDR3 consists of 14 residues. CDR1 PRHDT and CDR2 FYEKMQ come from the germline V gene (reference sequence). V gave up 5 bases and J gave up 0 bases, with 10 bases separating them. The CDR3 loop is CASSPKPTNYGYTF. CDR3 sequence (DNA): TGTGCCAGCAGCCCCAAGCCGACTAACTATGGCTACACCTTC. Looking up the rest from reference TRBV13 and TRBJ1-2 gives the full variable domain: AAGVIQSPRHLIKEKRETATLKCYPIPRHDTVYWYQQGPGQDPQFLISFYEKMQSDKGSIPDRFSAQQFSDYHSELNMSSLELGDSALYFCASSPKPTNYGYTFGSGTRLTVV.

The V call is TRBV5-1, the J call TRBJ2-2; D not certain. V shed 0 bases and J shed 6 bases, with 9 bases lying between them. Germline CDR1 is SGHRS and CDR2 is YFSETQ. This CDR3 contains 14 residues. CDR3: CASSLGQSAGELFF. CDR3 bases: TGCGCCAGCAGCTTGGGTCAGTCCGCCGGGGAGCTGTTTTTT.

The table lists this clone with a count of one. The chain uses TRBV6-7 and TRBJ1-1; tentatively, D is TRBD1 (6 bases). TRBV6-7 is placed among ORFs of uncertain function. The CDR3 is 17 amino acids. The germline V and J ends were trimmed by 0 bases and 3 bases, with 17 bases remaining between them. Written as DNA, the CDR3 is TGTGCCAGCAGTTACTCGAAATGTTGGGGGGCGGACACTGAAGCTTTCTTT. Translating gives CASSYSKCWGADTEAFF.